Listed here are 8 T cell receptor beta chains from one sample, sequenced in a study of blood T cell repertoires in COVID-19. TCRdb's copy holds only in-frame clones and misses some; the assay was immunoSEQ multiplex PCR. The sample records 210,000 or so clones, roughly 81% being singletons. Material for sequencing was peripheral blood. The receptor set was obtained from a woman aged 45-60 years with active or convalescent COVID-19.

V gene TRBV28 combines with J gene TRBJ1-2; 9 nucleotides agree with TRBD1. Looked up from germline, CDR1 is MDHEN and CDR2 is SYDVKM. CDR3 size: 14 residues. The V segment lost 6 bases and the J segment 3 bases; nucleotides outside the gene matches: 5. Here the CDR3 reads CASRTGQGDYGYTF. For the CDR3, the DNA is TGTGCCAGCAGGACGGGACAGGGTGACTATGGCTACACCTTC.

The chain combines TRBV6-6 with TRBJ1-5, with TRBD1 identical over 8 bases. The J segment lost 7 bases and the V segment lost 6 bases, leaving 8 bases of the junction unmatched. CDR3 size: 14 residues. CDR1 MNHNY and CDR2 SVGAGI come from the germline V gene (reference sequence). DNA of the CDR3: TGTGCCAGCAGCGGGACAGGCTCTAAGCAGCCCCAGCATTTT. This translates into CASSGTGSKQPQHF.

The J gene is TRBJ2-7, the V gene TRBV15; D possibly corresponds to TRBD2 (6 bases). Trimming removed 5 bases at V and 3 bases at J, with 17 bases between. The CDR3 totals 15 residues. The germline V gene encodes CDR1 LNHNV and CDR2 YYDKDF (reference sequence). CDR3 residues: CATSPRRALSYEQYV. In DNA form, the CDR3 reads TGTGCCACCAGCCCCCGGAGGGCATTGAGCTACGAGCAGTACGTC.

The chain couples TRBV5-1 to TRBJ1-2, with TRBD1 identical over 8 bases. Trimming cost V 5 bases and J 2 bases; bases outside gene matches: 5. The CDR3 has 14 residues. Germline lookup yields CDR1 SGHRS and CDR2 YFSETQ. The CDR3 DNA reads TGCGCCAGCAGTGAGACAGGGGAAAACTATGGCTACACCTTC. Residues: CASSETGENYGYTF.

This chain connects TRBV6-5 to TRBJ2-3; perhaps TRBD2 as D (5 bases). The CDR3 loop spans 14 amino acids. The germline gives CDR1 MNHEY, CDR2 SVGAGI. V gave up 4 bases and J gave up 0 bases, with 8 bases separating them. The CDR3 DNA sequence: TGTGCCAGCAGTTGGACTGCTAGCACAGATACGCAGTATTTT. Translation: CASSWTASTDTQYF.

The chain has TRBV6-5 and TRBJ1-1; TRBD1 matches 8 bases. Germline CDR1 and CDR2: MNHEY and SVGAGI. J gave up 1 base and V 2 bases, and 6 bases lay outside the gene matches. The CDR3 consists of 16 residues. The CDR3 sequence: CASSYRTGTGNTEAFF. CDR3 in DNA: TGTGCCAGCAGTTACCGGACAGGGACGGGGAACACTGAAGCTTTCTTT.

The chain couples TRBV3-1 (or the pseudogene TRBV3-2) to TRBJ2-1; TRBD2 matches 8 bases. There are 16 residues in the CDR3. Per germline, CDR1 LGHDT and CDR2 YNNKEL (reference sequence). V trimming: 4 bases; J trimming: 4 bases; junction bases outside the gene matches: 9. CDR3 in amino acids: CASSPPDSGVYNEQFF. CDR3 DNA sequence: TGTGCCAGCAGCCCCCCGGATAGCGGGGTGTACAATGAGCAGTTCTTC.

The V gene is TRBV9, the J gene TRBJ2-5; possible D gene TRBD2, 6 bases. V was trimmed by 2 bases and J by 2 bases, leaving 10 bases between them. CDR3 length: 14 amino acids. Germline values: CDR1 SGDLS, CDR2 YYNGEE. Here the CDR3 reads CASSVGRGQETQYF. The CDR3 DNA is TGTGCCAGCAGCGTGGGGCGGGGACAAGAGACCCAGTACTTC.